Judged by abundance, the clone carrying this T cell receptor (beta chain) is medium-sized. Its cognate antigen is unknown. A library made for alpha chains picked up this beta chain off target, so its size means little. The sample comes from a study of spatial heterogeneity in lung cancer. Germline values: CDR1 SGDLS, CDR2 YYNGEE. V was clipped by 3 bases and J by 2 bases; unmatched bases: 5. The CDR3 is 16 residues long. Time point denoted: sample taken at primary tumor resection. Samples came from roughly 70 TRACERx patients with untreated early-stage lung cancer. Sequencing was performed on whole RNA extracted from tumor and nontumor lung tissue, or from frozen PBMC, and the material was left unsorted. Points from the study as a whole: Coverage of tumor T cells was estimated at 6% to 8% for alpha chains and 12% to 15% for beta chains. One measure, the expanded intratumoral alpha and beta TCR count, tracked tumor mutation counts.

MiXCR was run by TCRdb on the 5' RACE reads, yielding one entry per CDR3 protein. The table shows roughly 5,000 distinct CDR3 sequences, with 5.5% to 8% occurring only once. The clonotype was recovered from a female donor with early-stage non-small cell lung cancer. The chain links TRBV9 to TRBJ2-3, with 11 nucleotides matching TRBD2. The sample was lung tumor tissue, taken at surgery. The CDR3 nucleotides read TGTGCCAGCAGCGGGGGGACTAGCGGTCTCACAGATACGCAGTATTTT. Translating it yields CASSGGTSGLTDTQYF.